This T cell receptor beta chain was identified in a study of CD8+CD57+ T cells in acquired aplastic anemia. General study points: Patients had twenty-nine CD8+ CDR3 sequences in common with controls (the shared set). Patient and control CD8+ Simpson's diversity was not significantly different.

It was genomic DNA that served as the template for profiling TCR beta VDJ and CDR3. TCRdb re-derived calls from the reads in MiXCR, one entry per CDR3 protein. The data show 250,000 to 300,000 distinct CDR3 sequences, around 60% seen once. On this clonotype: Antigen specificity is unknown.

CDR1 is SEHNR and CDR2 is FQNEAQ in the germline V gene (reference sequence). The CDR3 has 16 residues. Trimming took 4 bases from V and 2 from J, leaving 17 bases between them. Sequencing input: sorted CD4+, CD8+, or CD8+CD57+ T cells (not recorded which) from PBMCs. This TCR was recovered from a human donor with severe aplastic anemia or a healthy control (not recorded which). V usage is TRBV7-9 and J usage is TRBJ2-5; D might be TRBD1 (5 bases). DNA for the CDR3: TGTGCCAGCAGCTCCGAAATACGACAGACTCAAGAGACCCAGTACTTC. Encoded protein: CASSSEIRQTQETQYF. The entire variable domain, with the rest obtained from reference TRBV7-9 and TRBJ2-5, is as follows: DTGVSQNPRHKITKRGQNVTFRCDPISEHNRLYWYRQTLGQGPEFLTYFQNEAQLEKSRLLSDRFSAERPKGSFSTLEIQRTEQGDSAMYLCASSSEIRQTQETQYFGPGTRLLVL.